This paragraph covers one TCR beta chain sequence. The CDR3 is made up of 15 amino acids. Germline lookup yields CDR1 SGHRS and CDR2 YFSETQ. V was pared by 6 bases and J by 4 bases, with 7 bases of the junction left unmatched. This specimen comes from a study of shared clonotypes between healthy human individuals. For every subset, genomic DNA was evenly distributed across several immunoSEQ plates. Using ten immunoSEQ deep assay plates, investigators sequenced unsorted PBMC DNA. Profiling relied on immunoSEQ multiplex PCR, and the TCRdb table lists in-frame clones only, not all of them. The sample lists 450,000 to 500,000 clones, 70% to 80% occurring once.

This chain connects TRBV5-1 to TRBJ2-2; 9 bases align to TRBD1. This receptor was obtained from a woman in her forties in good health. Some clones in this sample may be carry-over from other donors' samples. The sequencing input was PBMCs. This CDR3 reads CASTWGQGLTGELFF. The CDR3, as DNA: TGCGCCAGCACGTGGGGACAGGGTCTCACCGGGGAGCTGTTTTTT.